This TCR beta chain was documented in a study of T-cell reconstitution after alpha-beta-depleted transplantation in children. Unique molecular identifiers featured in how the TCRbeta library was prepared. TCRdb called the PCR reads again in MiXCR, with one record for every CDR3 protein. The sample contains roughly 52,000 distinct CDR3 sequences, 5.8% of which appear only once. This clonotype has ten or more counts. The receptor comes from a female patient under 10 years old who had a stem cell transplant for aplastic anemia, so the T cells may come from the graft donor. This sample comprised PBMCs, mostly from graft donor cells, obtained 60 days after TCRalphabeta/CD19-depleted stem cell transplant.

CDR3 coding DNA: TGTGCCACCAGCAGAGCCCAAGGAATGAACACTGAAGCTTTCTTT. It yields the protein CATSRAQGMNTEAFF. The chain uses TRBV15 and TRBJ1-1; the D is unclear. The germline V and J ends were trimmed by 1 base and 0 bases, with 9 bases remaining between them. CDR1 and CDR2 from the germline V gene are LNHNV and YYDKDF (reference sequence). This CDR3 is 15 amino acids long.